Below are 2 T cell receptor beta chains sequenced from a single sample in a study of blood T cell repertoires in COVID-19. Here immunoSEQ multiplex PCR was the method, and the copy in TCRdb shows in-frame clones only, minus some. Of under 140,000 clones in the sample, around 76% are singletons; the top ten hold approximately 3.9%. The sequenced sample was peripheral blood. Receptors originate from an elderly woman with acute or convalescent COVID-19.

This clone has only a few counts. V usage is TRBV30 and J usage is TRBJ1-4; TRBD1 matches at 7 bases. The length of the CDR3 is 13 residues. Per germline, CDR1 GTSNPN and CDR2 SVGIG (reference sequence). V lost 0 bases and J lost 9; bases outside the gene matches: 4. The DNA for the CDR3 is TGTGCCTGGAGTGTATCGACAGGGAAAAAACTGTTTTTT. It translates to CAWSVSTGKKLFF.

This clone was recorded only once. The chain uses TRBV12-3 or TRBV12-4 and TRBJ2-7; D unclear. There are 13 residues in the CDR3. V was clipped by 3 bases and J by 3 bases, with 9 bases between them. In DNA, the CDR3 is TGTGCCAGCAGTTTGATTGGCATCTACGAGCAGTACTTC. The encoded protein is CASSLIGIYEQYF.